This TCR beta chain comes out of a study of cytomegalovirus exposure and HLA in healthy donors. Study-wide background: A later analysis reported the approximately 120 validation repertoires used the same platform as the approximately 650 first-cohort repertoires.

TCRdb's table, derived via immunoSEQ multiplex PCR, lists solely in-frame clones and lacks some. The sample lists under 200,000 clones, roughly 82% occurring once. Notes on the study in general: For cytomegalovirus status, the classifier reportedly gave diagnoses with high specificity and sensitivity. According to a subsequent analysis, TCR clusters identified in the first cohort showed a tendency to co-occur across the roughly 110 validation repertoires. Among TCR beta chains, those listed as cytomegalovirus-associated numbered more than 150.

CDR3 length equals 14 residues. Germline V gene data show CDR1 as LNHNV and CDR2 as YYDKDF (reference sequence). The ends were cut back, 7 bases at V and 7 bases at J, with 16 bases in the middle. Turning to this clone: Antigen unknown.

The specimen was PBMCs. The clonotype comes from a man between 18 and 29 years old in good health and CMV-seropositive. V and J are TRBV15 and TRBJ2-2, with a weak D call TRBD2 (5 bases). This CDR3 reads CATTFLRVNGELFF. CDR3 nucleotide sequence: TGTGCCACCACCTTTTTGCGGGTGAACGGGGAGCTGTTTTTT.